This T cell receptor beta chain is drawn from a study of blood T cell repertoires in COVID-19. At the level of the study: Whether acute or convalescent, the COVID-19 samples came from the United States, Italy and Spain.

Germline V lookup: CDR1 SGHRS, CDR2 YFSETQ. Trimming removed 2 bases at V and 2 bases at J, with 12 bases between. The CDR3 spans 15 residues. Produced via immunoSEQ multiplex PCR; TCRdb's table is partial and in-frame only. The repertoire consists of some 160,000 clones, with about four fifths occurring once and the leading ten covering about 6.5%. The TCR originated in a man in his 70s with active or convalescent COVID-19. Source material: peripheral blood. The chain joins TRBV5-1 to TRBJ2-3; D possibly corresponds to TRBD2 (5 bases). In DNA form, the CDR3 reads TGCGCCAGCAGCTTTGCCGGGATATTCACAGATACGCAGTATTTT. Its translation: CASSFAGIFTDTQYF. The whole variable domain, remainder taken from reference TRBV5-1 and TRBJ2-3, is KAGVTQTPRYLIKTRGQQVTLSCSPISGHRSVSWYQQTPGQGLQFLFEYFSETQRNKGNFPGRFSGRQFSNSRSEMNVSTLELGDSALYLCASSFAGIFTDTQYFGPGTRLTVL.